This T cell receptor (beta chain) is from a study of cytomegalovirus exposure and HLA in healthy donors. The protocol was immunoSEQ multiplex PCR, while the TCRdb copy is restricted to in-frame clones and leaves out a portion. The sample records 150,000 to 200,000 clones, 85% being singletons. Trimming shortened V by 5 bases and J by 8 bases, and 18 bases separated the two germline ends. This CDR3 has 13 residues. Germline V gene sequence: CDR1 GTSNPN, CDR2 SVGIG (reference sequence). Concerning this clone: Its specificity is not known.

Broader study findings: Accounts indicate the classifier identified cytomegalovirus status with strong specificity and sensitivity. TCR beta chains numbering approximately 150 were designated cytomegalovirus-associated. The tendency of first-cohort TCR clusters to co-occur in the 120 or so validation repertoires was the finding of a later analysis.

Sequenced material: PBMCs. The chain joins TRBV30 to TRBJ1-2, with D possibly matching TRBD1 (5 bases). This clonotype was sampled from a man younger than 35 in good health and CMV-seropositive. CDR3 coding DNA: TGTGCCTGGGGGTCAGGCAGGGCTCAAGGCTACACCTTC. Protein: CAWGSGRAQGYTF.